The clone carrying this TCR beta chain was seen repeatedly, ten times or more. TCRdb re-derived calls from the 5' RACE reads in MiXCR, one entry per CDR3 protein. Of fewer than 350,000 distinct CDR3 sequences in the sample, 8% to 9% are singletons; the top ten hold approximately 2%. The V segment lost 3 bases and the J segment 8 bases; nucleotides outside the gene matches: 6. The CDR3 is 14 residues long. Germline CDR1 reads KGHDR; CDR2 reads SFDVKD. This entry comes from a study of identical twins. The data also belong to a second study, concerning yellow fever vaccine responses in identical twins.

The chain combines TRBV24-1 with TRBJ1-2; 9 positions match TRBD1. This clonotype was obtained from a woman younger than 35 in good health. The sample comprised memory (CD45RO+) T cells sorted from blood. CDR3 residues: CATSDTGQGYGYTF. As DNA, the CDR3 is TGTGCCACCAGTGATACCGGACAGGGGTACGGCTACACCTTC.